The 21 T cell receptor beta chains below come from one sample, sequenced in a study of OX40 agonist ivuxolimab in advanced cancers. Data came from immunoSEQ multiplex PCR; TCRdb stores just in-frame clones and leaves some out. The top ten clones hold more than 0.25% of a sample with some 86,000 clones, roughly 88% of them seen once. The specimen was CD4+ or CD8+ T cells sorted from blood, collected in a trial of the OX40 agonist ivuxolimab. The receptor source for this set is an adult with an advanced solid tumor such as melanoma, head and neck, liver or kidney cancer.

V is TRBV4-1 and J is TRBJ1-2; D might be TRBD1 (6 bases). Germline V gene lookup returns CDR1 MGHRA and CDR2 YSYEKL. Trimming pared 0 bases from V and 2 bases from J, leaving 7 bases between. There are 14 residues in the CDR3. The CDR3 region has the DNA TGCGCCAGCAGCCAAGAGGGACAAAACTATGGCTACACCTTC. Translation gives CASSQEGQNYGYTF.

This clone came up a few times. The chain employs TRBV12-2 and TRBJ1-5. TRBV12-2 is an annotated pseudogene. The CDR3 totals 14 residues. The CDR3 sequence: CASAVRSSNQPQHF. The DNA for the CDR3 is TGTGCAAGTGCGGTCAGGTCCAGCAATCAGCCCCAGCATTTT.

The chain is built from TRBV29-1 and TRBJ1-1, with D possibly TRBD1 on 6 matching bases. V was cut by 3 bases and J by 4 bases, with 12 bases left in between. Per germline, CDR1 SQVTM and CDR2 ANQGSEA. The CDR3 length is 13 residues. The CDR3 region has the DNA TGCAGCGTTGATCTGGGGGCGCGCACTGAAGCTTTCTTT. It yields the protein CSVDLGARTEAFF. Variable domain in full (rest from reference TRBV29-1 and TRBJ1-1): SAVISQKPSRDICQRGTSLTIQCQVDSQVTMMFWYRQQPGQSLTLIATANQGSEATYESGFVIDKFPISRPNLTFSTLTVSNMSPEDSSIYLCSVDLGARTEAFFGQGTRLTVV.

This rearrangement joins TRBV6-5 to TRBJ1-2; D is ambiguous. The CDR3 covers 14 residues. Deletions cut 6 bases from V and 0 bases from J, with 11 bases between. Per germline, CDR1 MNHEY and CDR2 SVGAGI. This CDR3 is CASRPGFSNYGYTF. CDR3 in DNA: TGTGCCAGCAGGCCCGGATTTTCTAACTATGGCTACACCTTC.

The chain employs TRBV6-1 and TRBJ2-5; 8 bases are a match to TRBD2. This CDR3 has 13 residues. J gave up 2 bases and V 7 bases, and 3 bases lay outside the gene matches. From germline, CDR1 is MNHNS and CDR2 SASEGT. In DNA, the CDR3 is TGTGCCAGCAACCGACTAGCGCAAGAGACCCAGTACTTC. Amino acids: CASNRLAQETQYF.

The J gene is TRBJ1-5, the V gene TRBV6-6; D is possibly TRBD1 (5 bases). Trimming shortened V by 6 bases and J by 2 bases, and 11 bases separated the two germline ends. Germline loops: CDR1 MNHNY, CDR2 SVGAGI (reference sequence). CDR3 length equals 14 residues. The CDR3 loop is CASSPAGRNQPQHF. Written as DNA, the CDR3 is TGTGCCAGCAGCCCTGCGGGGCGCAATCAGCCCCAGCATTTT.

Notes on this clone: Other nucleotide sequences in the sample specify the same CDR3. V usage is TRBV5-1 and J usage is TRBJ1-3; no firm D call. V lost 0 bases, J lost 2 bases, and 6 bases lay in between. Germline assignment: CDR1 SGHRS and CDR2 YFSETQ. The CDR3 extends over 14 amino acids. The CDR3 DNA sequence: TGCGCCAGCAGCTTGGGGACCGCTGGAAACACCATATATTTT. The encoded protein is CASSLGTAGNTIYF.

The chain has TRBV19 and TRBJ1-5; D might be TRBD1 (5 bases). The V gene's germline CDR1 is LNHDA and CDR2 SQIVND (reference sequence). The V end lost 4 bases, the J end lost 7 bases, and 17 bases lay between the germline ends. CDR3 size: 15 residues. The CDR3: CASSTSTGLGQPQHF. The CDR3 DNA follows: TGTGCCAGTAGTACTAGTACAGGTCTGGGCCAGCCCCAGCATTTT. The full variable domain, with the rest looked up from reference TRBV19 and TRBJ1-5, is DGGITQSPKYLFRKEGQNVTLSCEQNLNHDAMYWYRQDPGQGLRLIYYSQIVNDFQKGDIAEGYSVSREKKESFPLTVTSAQKNPTAFYLCASSTSTGLGQPQHFGDGTRLSIL.

The CDR3 nucleotides are TGTGCCAGCAGCCTGTCAACAGATACGCAGTATTTT. Protein: CASSLSTDTQYF. This chain joins TRBV7-2 and TRBJ2-3, with no clear D. Germline V lookup: CDR1 SGHTA, CDR2 FQGNSA. This CDR3 has 12 residues. The V end was cut by 5 bases, the J end by 3 bases, with 6 bases between.

J is TRBJ2-1 and V is TRBV6-4, with 10 bases identical to TRBD2. The CDR3 has 16 amino acids. Germline lookup yields CDR1 MRHNA and CDR2 SNTAGT. V was clipped by 2 bases and J by 5 bases; unmatched bases: 6. CDR3 sequence: CASSDPIAGGHNEQFF. The CDR3 DNA reads as TGTGCCAGCAGTGACCCAATAGCGGGGGGACACAATGAGCAGTTCTTC.

The chain has TRBV5-1 and TRBJ1-4; D is unclear. CDR3 length equals 16 residues. The germline V gene encodes CDR1 SGHRS and CDR2 YFSETQ. V was cut by 0 bases and J by 10 bases, with 19 bases left in between. The CDR3 nucleotides read TGCGCCAGCAGCTTGGCCGGGCCGGGAATTCCAGGAAAACTGTTTTTT. Its protein is CASSLAGPGIPGKLFF.

A few counts support this clone. This chain uses TRBV18 with TRBJ1-2, with D unclear. Germline lookup yields CDR1 KGHSH and CDR2 LQKENI. Trimming removed 0 bases from V and 8 bases from J, with 16 bases in between. The length of the CDR3 is 15 residues. CDR3 nucleotide sequence: TGTGCCAGCTCACCACCCGGACCCAATACGATCGGCTACACCTTC. It yields the protein CASSPPGPNTIGYTF.

The V gene is TRBV15, the J gene TRBJ1-4; perhaps TRBD1 as D (6 bases). In germline, CDR1 is LNHNV, CDR2 YYDKDF (reference sequence). Trimming took off 2 bases at V and 4 bases at J, with 11 bases between the two ends. The CDR3 is made up of 15 amino acids. As DNA, the CDR3 is TGTGCCACCAGCAGACAGATGGACAGTAATGAAAAACTGTTTTTT. Translating gives CATSRQMDSNEKLFF.

V is TRBV30 and J is TRBJ2-5; 7 bases map to TRBD1. CDR1 is GTSNPN, CDR2 SVGIG, per germline (reference sequence). With V trimmed by 0 bases and J by 5 bases, 6 bases remained unmatched. The CDR3 sequence is 14 residues long. The CDR3 DNA follows: TGTGCCTGGAGTGTAACCGGCAGGGGGGAGACCCAGTACTTC. This gives the protein CAWSVTGRGETQYF.

The chain recombines TRBV5-1 with TRBJ2-2; 7 positions agree with TRBD1. The V gene's germline CDR1 is SGHRS and CDR2 YFSETQ. CDR3 length: 15 amino acids. The ends lost 0 bases at V and 3 bases at J; junction bases unmatched: 2. The CDR3 coding sequence is TGCGCCAGCAGCTTGGCTGACAGGGACACCGGGGAGCTGTTTTTT. Translation: CASSLADRDTGELFF.

The gene calls are TRBV28 and TRBJ1-1, with D unresolved. CDR3 length: 11 amino acids. Germline V gene sequence: CDR1 MDHEN, CDR2 SYDVKM. Between the trimmed V and J ends, which lost 4 bases and 5 bases, there was a span of 5 bases. Written as DNA, the CDR3 is TGTGCCAGCAGTTGGGGTACTGAAGCTTTCTTT. It is translated as CASSWGTEAFF.

The chain is built from TRBV10-2 and TRBJ1-5; D unclear. Looked up from germline, CDR1 is WSHSY and CDR2 is SAAADI. V was clipped by 2 bases and J by 4 bases, with 6 bases between them. This CDR3 comprises 13 residues. The CDR3 region is CASSEGPNQPQHF. CDR3 DNA: TGCGCCAGCAGTGAGGGACCGAATCAGCCCCAGCATTTT.

About this clone itself: Lacking the conserved final phenylalanine or tryptophan, this CDR3 likely reflects a read error. It is unclear where the CDR3 begins or ends on the DNA, so no DNA is shown, and the CDR3 is as TCRdb lists it. The chain joins TRBV18 to TRBJ2-6. 8 amino acids form the CDR3, both terminal residues included. Germline values: CDR1 KGHSH, CDR2 LQKENI. CDR3 region: CASSPLGC.

In its sample, this clone was seen a few times. CDR3 amino acids: CASSFRAGTGEQYV. Here the CDR3 DNA reads TGTGCCAGCAGTTTTCGAGCGGGTACGGGAGAGCAGTACGTC. This sequence joins TRBV27 and TRBJ2-7; weak D call: TRBD2 (6 bases). V lost 3 bases, J lost 7 bases, and 16 bases lay in between. Germline CDR1 and CDR2: MNHEY and SMNVEV (reference sequence). The CDR3 runs to 14 residues.

The chain uses TRBV5-6 and TRBJ1-5; 10 bases are a match to TRBD1. The CDR3 is 14 amino acids. Germline CDR1 SGHDT, CDR2 YYEEEE. Trimming at V came to 4 bases and at J to 7 bases, leaving 5 bases not matched to a gene. This CDR3 reads CASSPTGGDQPQHF. CDR3 bases: TGTGCCAGCAGCCCGACAGGGGGCGACCAGCCCCAGCATTTT.

CDR3 in amino acids: CAISRDDTTDTQYF. DNA for the CDR3: TGTGCCATCAGCAGGGATGATACTACAGATACGCAGTATTTT. The chain couples TRBV10-3 to TRBJ2-3; possibly TRBD1 for D (5 bases). The CDR3 runs 14 residues. With 6 bases removed from V and 3 bases from J, the gap between germline ends came to 13 bases. CDR1 ENHRY and CDR2 SYGVKD come from the germline V gene.